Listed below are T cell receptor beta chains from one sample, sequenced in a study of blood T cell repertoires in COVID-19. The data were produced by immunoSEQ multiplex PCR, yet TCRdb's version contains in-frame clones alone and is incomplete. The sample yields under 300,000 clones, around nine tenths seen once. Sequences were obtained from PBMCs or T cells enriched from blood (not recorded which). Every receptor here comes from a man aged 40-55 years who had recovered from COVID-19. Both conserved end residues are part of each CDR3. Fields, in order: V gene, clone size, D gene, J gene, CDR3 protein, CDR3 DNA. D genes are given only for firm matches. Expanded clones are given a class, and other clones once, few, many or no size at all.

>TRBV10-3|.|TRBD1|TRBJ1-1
CAASWRGLNEAFF
TGTGCCGCCTCGTGGAGGGGGCTTAATGAAGCTTTCTTT
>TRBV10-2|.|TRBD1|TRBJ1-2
CASSEYRGYGYTF
TGCGCCAGCAGTGAGTACAGGGGCTATGGCTACACCTTC
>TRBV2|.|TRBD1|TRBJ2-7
CASSNRGYEQYF
TGTGCCAGCAGCAACAGGGGGTACGAGCAGTACTTC
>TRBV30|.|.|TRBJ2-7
CAWSSSTGSSYEQYF
TGTGCCTGGAGTTCTTCGACAGGCAGCTCCTACGAGCAGTACTTC
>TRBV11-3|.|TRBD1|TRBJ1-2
CASSSRQGGYTF
TGTGCCAGCAGCTCCCGACAGGGAGGCTACACCTTC
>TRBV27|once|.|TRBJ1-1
CASSLEQGGNTEAFF
TGTGCCAGCAGTTTAGAGCAGGGCGGTAACACTGAAGCTTTCTTT
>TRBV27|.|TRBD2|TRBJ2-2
CASSLSGTNTGELFF
TGTGCCAGCAGTCTTAGCGGGACGAACACCGGGGAGCTGTTTTTT
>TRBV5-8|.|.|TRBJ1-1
CASSFMAMGGTEAFF
TGTGCCAGCAGCTTCATGGCGATGGGGGGGACTGAAGCTTTCTTT
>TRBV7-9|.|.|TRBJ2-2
CASRPRGAPNTGELFF
TGTGCCAGCAGACCCCGGGGGGCCCCGAACACCGGGGAGCTGTTTTTT
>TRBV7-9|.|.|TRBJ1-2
CASSLADRLRGYGYTF
TGTGCCAGCAGCTTAGCGGACAGACTGAGGGGCTATGGCTACACCTTC
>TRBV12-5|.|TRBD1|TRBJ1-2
CASGSRTGLYYGYTF
TGTGCTAGTGGCTCGAGGACAGGGCTTTACTATGGCTACACCTTC
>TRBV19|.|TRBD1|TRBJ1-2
CASSTWGGTGNYGYTF
TGTGCCAGTAGTACCTGGGGGGGGACAGGGAACTATGGCTACACCTTC